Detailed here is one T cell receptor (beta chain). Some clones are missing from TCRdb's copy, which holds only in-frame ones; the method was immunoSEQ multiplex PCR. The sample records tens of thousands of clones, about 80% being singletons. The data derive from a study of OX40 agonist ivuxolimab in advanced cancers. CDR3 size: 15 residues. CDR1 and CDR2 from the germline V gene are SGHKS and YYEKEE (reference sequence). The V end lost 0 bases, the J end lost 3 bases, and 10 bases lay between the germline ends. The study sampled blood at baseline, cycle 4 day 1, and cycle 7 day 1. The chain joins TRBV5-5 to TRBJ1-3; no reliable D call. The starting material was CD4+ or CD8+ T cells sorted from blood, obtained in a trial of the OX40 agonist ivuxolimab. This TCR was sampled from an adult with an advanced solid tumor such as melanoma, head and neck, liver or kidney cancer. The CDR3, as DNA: TGTGCCAGCAGCTTGGGACCCTACGGTGGAAACACCATATATTTT. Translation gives CASSLGPYGGNTIYF.